A single sample is the source of the 28 T cell receptor beta chains below, sequenced in a study of CD8+CD57+ T cells in acquired aplastic anemia. The template for TCR beta VDJ and CDR3 sequence profiling was genomic DNA. TCRdb recomputed calls from the reads with MiXCR, one row per CDR3 protein. The table has over 150,000 distinct CDR3 sequences, around 40% seen once. Material: sorted CD4+, CD8+, or CD8+CD57+ T cells (not recorded which) from PBMCs. The receptor set was obtained from a human donor in good health.

Regarding this clonotype: This is likely a read error, given that the CDR3 carries no conserved phenylalanine or tryptophan at its end. The chain joins TRBV20-1 to TRBJ1-1; D not certain. This CDR3 region has 11 residues. Germline V CDR1 and CDR2: DFQATT, SNEGSKA (reference sequence). This CDR3 is CSIPRLGKAFS. CDR3 bases: TGCAGCATACCAAGGCTGGGGAAAGCTTTCTCT.

The rearrangement links TRBV24-1 to TRBJ2-5, with 10 bases identical to TRBD2. V lost 9 bases and J lost 4; bases outside the gene matches: 7. Germline CDR1 KGHDR, CDR2 SFDVKD. The CDR3 runs to 14 residues. CDR3 nucleotides: TGTGCCACCGGACCTAGCGGGAGTGGAGAGACCCAGTACTTC. Residues: CATGPSGSGETQYF.

This clonotype has ten or more counts. The chain recombines TRBV19 with TRBJ2-1; 9 bases map to TRBD2. Germline V gives CDR1 LNHDA, CDR2 SQIVND (reference sequence). The CDR3 contains 15 residues. The trim removed 4 bases at V and 6 bases at J, leaving 7 bases unmatched. This CDR3 reads CASSRLAGVPNEQFF. CDR3 DNA: TGTGCCAGTAGTAGGTTAGCGGGAGTGCCCAATGAGCAGTTCTTC.

This clonotype was observed many times. The V call is TRBV7-3, the J call TRBJ2-3; 14 nucleotides align to TRBD2. The V gene's germline CDR1 is SGHTA and CDR2 FQGTGA. After removal of 4 bases from V and 3 bases from J, the junction contained 3 bases not matched to a gene. This CDR3 has 16 amino acids. The CDR3 DNA reads TGTGCCAGCAGCTCCCGGACTAGCGGGGGGACAGATACGCAGTATTTT. Amino acids: CASSSRTSGGTDTQYF.

The chain has TRBV5-4 and TRBJ1-4, with 8 bases identical to TRBD1. Losses at the gene ends were 3 bases for V and 8 bases for J; bases not matched to a gene: 6. Germline V lookup: CDR1 SGHNT, CDR2 YYREEE (reference sequence). The CDR3 sequence is 14 residues long. The CDR3 loop reads CASSSGQDREKLFF. In DNA form, the CDR3 reads TGTGCCAGCAGCTCGGGACAGGATCGGGAAAAACTGTTTTTT.

This clonotype occurred a few times. The V gene is TRBV25-1, the J gene TRBJ1-2, with D maybe TRBD1 (5 bases). Germline V lookup: CDR1 MGHDK, CDR2 SYGVNS. V was clipped by 3 bases and J by 0 bases, with 14 bases between them. The CDR3 runs 16 residues. CDR3 sequence reads: CASSDYRGRSNYGYTF. Here the CDR3 DNA reads TGTGCCAGCAGTGACTATCGGGGCAGGTCTAACTATGGCTACACCTTC.

This clonotype came up many times. This rearrangement joins TRBV9 to TRBJ1-2; 7 bases are shared with TRBD1. V shed 2 bases and J 5 bases; nucleotides not matched to a gene: 6. Germline V gene lookup returns CDR1 SGDLS and CDR2 YYNGEE. This CDR3 comprises 14 residues. CDR3: CASSVGQGDYGYTF. The CDR3 DNA follows: TGTGCCAGCAGCGTGGGGCAGGGGGATTATGGCTACACCTTC.

There are many counts of this clonotype. The chain recombines TRBV5-1 with TRBJ1-1; D is unclear. V was shortened by 0 bases and J by 1 base, with 13 bases between the two germline ends. There are 16 residues in the CDR3. Germline values: CDR1 SGHRS, CDR2 YFSETQ. CDR3 sequence: CASSLAGVRSNTEAFF. The CDR3 DNA sequence: TGCGCCAGCAGCTTGGCCGGGGTCAGATCGAACACTGAAGCTTTCTTT. The full variable domain, its missing parts supplied by reference TRBV5-1 and TRBJ1-1, is KAGVTQTPRYLIKTRGQQVTLSCSPISGHRSVSWYQQTPGQGLQFLFEYFSETQRNKGNFPGRFSGRQFSNSRSEMNVSTLELGDSALYLCASSLAGVRSNTEAFFGQGTRLTVV.

This clonotype showed up many times. The chain employs TRBV12-3 or TRBV12-4 and TRBJ2-7; D not certain. The CDR3 contains 12 residues. Trimming shortened V by 10 bases and J by 2 bases, and 12 bases separated the two germline ends. In DNA form, the CDR3 reads TGTGCCACCACTGGGGAAGCCTACGAGCAGTACTTC. Residues: CATTGEAYEQYF.

This chain joins TRBV15 and TRBJ1-2; D is unclear. V was trimmed by 0 bases and J by 0 bases, leaving 11 bases between them. Germline V gene data show CDR1 as LNHNV and CDR2 as YYDKDF (reference sequence). The CDR3 is 16 amino acids. The CDR3 region has the DNA TGTGCCACCAGCAGAGAGGCGACCGGATCTAACTATGGCTACACCTTC. Its protein product is CATSREATGSNYGYTF.

This clonotype was detected ten times or more. The CDR3 nucleotides are TGTGCCAGCAGCACCAGATCCAGGGACCTGGGTACGCAGTATTTT. Protein product: CASSTRSRDLGTQYF. The chain is built from TRBV7-2 and TRBJ2-3; D is perhaps TRBD1 or TRBD2 (5 bases each). This CDR3 comprises 15 residues. CDR1 is SGHTA, CDR2 FQGNSA, per germline. With 5 bases removed from V and 8 bases from J, the gap between germline ends came to 20 bases.

In the case of this clonotype: Possible read error: a much larger clone is one base away. It is unclear where the CDR3 begins or ends on the DNA, so no DNA is shown, and the CDR3 is as TCRdb lists it. CDR3 loop: CASSVAPGSGVGELSF. The chain couples TRBV9 to TRBJ2-2; TRBD1 reflects the table's D call only, with no check against the DNA. Per the germline V gene, CDR1 is SGDLS and CDR2 is YYNGEE. Termini included, the CDR3 measures 16 amino acids.

This clonotype was counted ten times or more. The chain employs TRBV20-1 and TRBJ2-1; D gene ambiguous. CDR3 length: 16 residues. V gave up 5 bases and J gave up 0 bases, with 17 bases separating them. Germline assignment: CDR1 DFQATT and CDR2 SNEGSKA (reference sequence). The CDR3 is CSAEKLRRSSYNEQFF. CDR3 nucleotide sequence: TGCAGTGCTGAAAAGCTCAGGAGAAGCTCCTACAATGAGCAGTTCTTC.

The chain is built from TRBV5-1 and TRBJ2-7; TRBD2 might be the D (5 bases). The CDR3 totals 14 residues. V was shortened by 4 bases and J by 6 bases, with 17 bases between the two germline ends. CDR1 is SGHRS and CDR2 is YFSETQ in the germline V gene. The CDR3 DNA reads as TGCGCCAGCAGCCTCCTATCGGGAACAGTCGAGCAGTACTTC. It yields the protein CASSLLSGTVEQYF.

This clonotype was counted at least ten times. The CDR3 loop reads CASSYLAGDTDTQYF. The CDR3 DNA is TGCGCCAGCAGCTACTTAGCGGGAGACACAGATACGCAGTATTTT. The rearrangement uses TRBV5-1 and TRBJ2-3; 9 bases are a match to TRBD2. J was trimmed by 2 bases and V by 3 bases; bases with no gene match: 4. The V gene's germline CDR1 is SGHRS and CDR2 YFSETQ. This CDR3 is built from 15 residues.

This clonotype has a count of ten or more. The V and J genes are TRBV2 and TRBJ2-5; 12 nucleotides agree with TRBD2. The CDR3 loop spans 15 amino acids. The V gene end was trimmed by 6 bases and the J gene end by 2 bases; junction bases not matched to a gene: 4. CDR1 and CDR2 from the germline V gene are SNHLY and FYNNEI. The CDR3 DNA follows: TGTGCCAGCAGCCTACTAGCGGGGGGTCAAGAGACCCAGTACTTC. It is translated as CASSLLAGGQETQYF.

The genes are TRBV24-1 and TRBJ2-1; a weak D match, TRBD1 (6 bases). CDR1 KGHDR and CDR2 SFDVKD come from the germline V gene. V dropped 5 bases and J dropped 2 bases, with 12 bases sitting between them. CDR3 length: 15 amino acids. The chain's CDR3 is CATSASRGTYNEQFF. CDR3 nucleotide sequence: TGTGCCACCAGTGCCTCCAGGGGCACCTACAATGAGCAGTTCTTC.

CDR3 loop: CASSPARGYGYTF. The CDR3 coding sequence is TGTGCCAGCAGCCCTGCCCGGGGATATGGCTACACCTTC. The V gene is TRBV13, the J gene TRBJ1-2; D unclear. This CDR3 has 13 residues. CDR1 and CDR2 from the germline V gene are PRHDT and FYEKMQ (reference sequence). Trimming removed 5 bases from V and 5 bases from J, with 12 bases in between.

This clonotype appeared many times. The rearrangement links TRBV6-5 to TRBJ1-2; 7 nucleotides line up with TRBD1. With V trimmed by 6 bases and J by 4 bases, 8 bases remained unmatched. Germline-derived CDR1 and CDR2 are MNHEY and SVGAGI. CDR3 length equals 14 residues. This CDR3 is CASRLETGSYGYTF. CDR3 bases: TGTGCCAGCAGACTCGAGACAGGGAGCTATGGCTACACCTTC.

There are many counts of this clonotype. This chain joins TRBV10-3 and TRBJ1-1; 10 bases align to TRBD1. This CDR3 comprises 17 residues. After removal of 4 bases from V and 4 bases from J, the junction contained 12 bases not matched to a gene. CDR1 and CDR2 from the germline V gene are ENHRY and SYGVKD. The CDR3 DNA follows: TGTGCCATCAGTGCGCTCTCGACAGGGGGCGCGGGCACTGAAGCTTTCTTT. Its translation: CAISALSTGGAGTEAFF.

V and J are TRBV6-1 and TRBJ2-7; 11 bases are shared with TRBD1. CDR1 is MNHNS, CDR2 SASEGT, per germline. This CDR3 has 14 residues. V gave up 5 bases and J gave up 5 bases; unmatched junction bases: 5. The CDR3 spells CASSRGTGGHEQYF. Written as DNA, the CDR3 is TGTGCCAGCAGTCGTGGGACAGGGGGACACGAGCAGTACTTC.

The chain carries TRBV9 and TRBJ2-7; D is possibly TRBD1 or TRBD2 (6 bases each). The germline V and J ends were trimmed by 3 bases and 6 bases, with 10 bases remaining between them. The CDR3 totals 12 residues. Germline CDR1 SGDLS, CDR2 YYNGEE. CDR3 DNA sequence: TGTGCCAGCAGCGGGGGGGCACCCGAGCAGTACTTC. Its translation: CASSGGAPEQYF.

The rearrangement uses TRBV28 and TRBJ1-6; 9 bases fit TRBD1. The CDR3 extends over 16 amino acids. V lost 5 bases to trimming and J lost 13 bases; unmatched junction nucleotides: 15. CDR1 and CDR2 from the germline V gene are MDHEN and SYDVKM. The CDR3: CASSPLPGTGPPPLHF. CDR3 nucleotide sequence: TGTGCCAGCAGTCCGCTCCCCGGGACAGGGCCCCCGCCCCTCCACTTT.

In this sample, this clonotype turned up many times. CDR3 protein: CASSLGAAGKGETQYF. The DNA of the CDR3 is TGTGCCAGCAGCTTAGGCGCAGCGGGGAAAGGGGAGACCCAGTACTTC. This chain links TRBV7-9 with TRBJ2-5; TRBD2 aligns across 7 bases. CDR1 is SEHNR and CDR2 is FQNEAQ in the germline V gene (reference sequence). This CDR3 contains 16 residues. The V gene end was trimmed by 1 base and the J gene end by 5 bases; junction bases not matched to a gene: 10.

The V gene is TRBV25-1, the J gene TRBJ2-2; D ambiguous. Germline-derived CDR1 and CDR2 are MGHDK and SYGVNS. The V gene lost 3 bases and the J gene lost 4 bases, with 3 bases spanning the gap. This CDR3 region has 12 residues. In DNA form, the CDR3 reads TGTGCCAGCAGTGAGCCCACCGGGGAGCTGTTTTTT. Its protein is CASSEPTGELFF.

V gene TRBV30 combines with J gene TRBJ1-2, with D possibly TRBD1 on 6 matching bases. The CDR3 totals 14 residues. Trimming took 1 base from V and 4 from J, leaving 13 bases between them. Germline V gene lookup returns CDR1 GTSNPN and CDR2 SVGIG (reference sequence). In DNA, the CDR3 is TGTGCCTGGAGTGAAGGGGGAGGGGCCTATGGCTACACCTTC. Amino acid sequence: CAWSEGGGAYGYTF.

There are a few counts of this clonotype. CDR3 nucleotide sequence: TGTGCCAGCAGTCTAAGGTCCTCACCCCTCCACTTT. This encodes CASSLRSSPLHF. V usage is TRBV7-9 and J usage is TRBJ1-6; D unresolved. Germline loops: CDR1 SEHNR, CDR2 FQNEAQ (reference sequence). The CDR3 runs 12 residues. Trimming pared 6 bases from V and 10 bases from J, leaving 10 bases between.

This clonotype has only one observation. The CDR3: CATSSWTGSYNEQFF. DNA of the CDR3: TGTGCCACCAGCAGTTGGACGGGATCCTACAATGAGCAGTTCTTC. This chain joins TRBV15 and TRBJ2-1; maybe TRBD2 (5 bases). Per germline, CDR1 LNHNV and CDR2 YYDKDF (reference sequence). The CDR3 is made up of 15 amino acids. The V end was cut by 3 bases, the J end by 1 base, with 10 bases between.